The 8 T cell receptor beta chains below come from one sample, sequenced in a study of blood T cell repertoires in COVID-19 (dated by TCRdb to 2020 to 2021). The protocol used for the library was the immunoSEQ multiplex PCR assay. The source is immuneACCESS, and TCRdb retained only in-frame sequences with V and J called. Part of the clones is not carried over; for the studies checked, unresolved V genes explain less than half of this, and the remainder is unexplained. The sample has approximately 53,000 clones on record, 65% to 90% of them singletons. More than 20% of the sample rests with the top ten. Sequenced: peripheral blood. The receptors originated from a woman aged 80 or over with COVID-19, enrolled during active disease.

This clone has a handful of counts. The J gene is TRBJ2-5, the V gene TRBV3-1 (or the pseudogene TRBV3-2), with 10 positions matching TRBD2. Germline trimming cut 3 bases from V and 4 bases from J; bases unmatched to any gene: 5. This CDR3 region has 15 residues. Germline loops: CDR1 LGHDT, CDR2 YNNKEL (reference sequence). CDR3 sequence reads: CASSQNLAGAETQYF. For the CDR3, the DNA is TGTGCCAGCAGCCAGAACCTAGCGGGAGCAGAGACCCAGTACTTC.

The chain employs TRBV30 and TRBJ1-4; maybe TRBD1 (5 bases). The CDR3 covers 12 residues. Between the trimmed V and J ends, which lost 0 bases and 8 bases, there was a span of 7 bases. Germline V gives CDR1 GTSNPN, CDR2 SVGIG (reference sequence). DNA of the CDR3: TGTGCCTGGAGTGTCCGGGGGGAAAAACTGTTTTTT. Amino acid sequence: CAWSVRGEKLFF.

V usage is TRBV15 and J usage is TRBJ2-2; perhaps TRBD1 as D (6 bases). CDR3 size: 14 residues. Deletions cut 7 bases from V and 6 bases from J, with 15 bases between. CDR1 and CDR2 (germline): LNHNV, YYDKDF (reference sequence). The CDR3 region has the DNA TGTGCCACCACGGAGGACAGTCTCCCCGGGGAGCTGTTTTTT. It translates to CATTEDSLPGELFF.

The chain couples TRBV7-6 to TRBJ2-1; 11 positions match TRBD2. Germline lookup yields CDR1 SGHVS and CDR2 FNYEAQ. V lost 3 bases, J lost 5 bases, and 3 bases stayed unmatched. This CDR3 has 15 residues. CDR3 residues: CASSFLAGGDNEQFF. CDR3 sequence (DNA): TGTGCCAGCAGCTTTCTAGCGGGGGGCGACAATGAGCAGTTCTTC.

The chain couples TRBV28 to TRBJ1-2; weak D call: TRBD1 (5 bases). From germline, CDR1 is MDHEN and CDR2 SYDVKM. Trimming took off 8 bases at V and 0 bases at J, with 19 bases between the two ends. The CDR3 contains 16 residues. This CDR3 reads CASGLGDFGANYGYTF. The CDR3 DNA sequence: TGTGCCAGCGGTCTAGGGGATTTTGGAGCTAACTATGGCTACACCTTC.

V and J are TRBV3-1 (or the pseudogene TRBV3-2) and TRBJ2-5; a weak D match, TRBD2 (5 bases). The germline V and J ends were trimmed by 0 bases and 3 bases, with 8 bases remaining between them. The CDR3 consists of 14 residues. CDR1 is LGHDT and CDR2 is YNNKEL in the germline V gene (reference sequence). This CDR3 is CASSQEQAEETQYF. CDR3 bases: TGTGCCAGCAGCCAAGAACAAGCGGAAGAGACCCAGTACTTC.

This rearrangement joins TRBV2 to TRBJ2-3; 7 bases are a match to TRBD2. The germline V gene has CDR1 SNHLY and CDR2 FYNNEI. The CDR3 totals 14 residues. Trimming took 7 bases from V and 0 from J; bases not matched to a gene: 4. The CDR3 loop reads CASKRDRSTDTQYF. CDR3 DNA: TGTGCCAGCAAGCGGGATAGAAGCACAGATACGCAGTATTTT.

The genes are TRBV10-3 and TRBJ2-5; possible D gene TRBD1, 7 bases. The V gene lost 2 bases and the J gene lost 4 bases, with 17 bases spanning the gap. The CDR3 is 16 amino acids. CDR1 and CDR2 (germline): ENHRY, SYGVKD. The CDR3 DNA is TGTGCCATCAGTGAGCCCCCAGGGGGGAAAAGAGAGACCCAGTACTTC. This encodes CAISEPPGGKRETQYF.